A selection of T cell receptor beta chains follows, all from one sample in a study of CXCR3-negative and CXCR3-positive naive CD8 T cells. One entry per CDR3 protein, without DNA, is what TCRdb gives after re-calling the 5' RACE reads. In all, the sample yields roughly 50,000 distinct CDR3 sequences. Sequencing was carried out using naive CXCR3+ CD8+ T cells from blood. Every receptor here comes from a human donor in good health. Some clones in this sample may be carry-over from other donors' samples. Each CDR3 is given with its conserved first and last residue.

j_gene,v_gene,CDR3aa
TRBJ2-7,TRBV29-1,CSVEDRDEQYF
TRBJ1-2,TRBV4-3,CASSQDQGVPGYTF
TRBJ1-4,TRBV15,CATSRTPGQTNEKLFF
TRBJ2-7,TRBV18,CASSPWDRSGDEQYF
TRBJ2-5,TRBV18,CASSPPEETQYF
TRBJ2-6,TRBV29-1,CSVAGVSSGANVLTF
TRBJ2-5,TRBV7-9,CASSLEANMDQQGRKTQYF
TRBJ2-1,TRBV7-2,CASSLDFYNEQFF
TRBJ1-2,TRBV10-3,CAISDPGQPYGYTF
TRBJ2-1,TRBV6-4,CVSSRTGEGNEQFF
TRBJ2-5,TRBV5-1,CASSLLGGQETQYF
TRBJ1-2,TRBV29-1,CSVGEGAGEVYGYTF
TRBJ2-1,TRBV7-9,CASSSGRGNEQFF
TRBJ2-7,TRBV7-2,CASSLAGAPYEQYF
TRBJ2-2,TRBV4-3,CASGDRDSHTGELFF
TRBJ2-6,TRBV12-3/TRBV12-4,CASSRPGSGANVLTF
TRBJ2-1,TRBV7-2,CASSFTSGGANEQFF
TRBJ2-3,TRBV6-5,CASSYSSGANTDTQYF
TRBJ2-3,TRBV11-3,CASSQRLAGGSTDTQYF
TRBJ2-7,TRBV14,CASSQFGAPDEQYF
TRBJ2-1,TRBV4-2,CASSQDGTSIYNEQFF
TRBJ2-7,TRBV4-2,CASSPPGGGLYEQYF
TRBJ2-6,TRBV6-2/TRBV6-3,CASTSPTGASGANVLTF
TRBJ2-5,TRBV11-1,CASSSPWSGQETQYF
TRBJ2-2,TRBV14,CASSQILDRERTGELFF
TRBJ1-1,TRBV6-2/TRBV6-3,CASSYYPEAFF
TRBJ2-7,TRBV20-1,CSARDIWGGASYEQYF
TRBJ1-1,TRBV7-9,CASSASVGAEAFF
TRBJ2-1,TRBV20-1,CSALRDRGHNEQFF
TRBJ2-7,TRBV15,CATRGTGELNYEQYF
TRBJ2-7,TRBV5-1,CASSPPSIDSYEQYF
TRBJ2-7,TRBV29-1,CSVQGARYEQYF
TRBJ2-3,TRBV7-9,CASSDLYPYTDTQYF
TRBJ2-1,TRBV7-2,CASSSREYNEQFF
TRBJ1-2,TRBV25-1,CASSEGQIYGYTF
TRBJ2-5,TRBV15,CATSSTRRETQYF
TRBJ1-1,TRBV11-2,CASSLGAPEKTEAFF
TRBJ2-3,TRBV7-2,CASSLRSTSGAADTQYF
TRBJ2-1,TRBV29-1,CSVEPGEYIGNEQFF
TRBJ2-7,TRBV4-1,CASSQAGVVAAAEQYF
TRBJ2-5,TRBV7-9,CASSLFPGAGTYQETQYF
TRBJ2-7,TRBV28,CASSFWDRSYEQYF
TRBJ1-1,TRBV9,CASSVGQQATGMAFF
TRBJ1-3,TRBV7-2,CASSGGGRSGSTIYF
TRBJ2-2,TRBV27,CASSYLNTGELFF
TRBJ1-6,TRBV18,CASSPGPANSPLHF